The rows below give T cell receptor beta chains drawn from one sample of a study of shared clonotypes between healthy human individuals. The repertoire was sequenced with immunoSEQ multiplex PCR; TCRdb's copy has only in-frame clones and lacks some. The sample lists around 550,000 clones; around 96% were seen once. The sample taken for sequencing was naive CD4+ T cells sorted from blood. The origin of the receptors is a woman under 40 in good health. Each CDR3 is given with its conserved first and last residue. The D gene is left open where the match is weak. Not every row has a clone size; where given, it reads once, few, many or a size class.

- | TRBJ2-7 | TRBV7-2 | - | CASSLDSFSSYEQYF | TGTGCCAGCAGCTTAGACAGTTTTAGCTCCTACGAGCAGTACTTC
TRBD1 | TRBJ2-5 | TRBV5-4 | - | CASSPRDRGPQETQYF | TGTGCCAGCAGCCCAAGGGACAGGGGGCCCCAAGAGACCCAGTACTTC
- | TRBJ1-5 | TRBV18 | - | CASSPPGGSNQPQHF | TGTGCCAGCTCACCACCTGGAGGTAGCAATCAGCCCCAGCATTTT
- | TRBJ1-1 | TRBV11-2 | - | CASSLVDLYDANTEAFF | TGTGCCAGCAGCTTAGTGGATTTATACGACGCGAACACTGAAGCTTTCTTT
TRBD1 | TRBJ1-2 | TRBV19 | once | CASFIPGTGGSYGYTF | TGTGCCAGCTTTATCCCCGGAACAGGGGGTTCCTATGGCTACACCTTC
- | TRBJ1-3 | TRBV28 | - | CASSLLQGPGNTIYF | TGTGCCAGCAGTTTACTCCAGGGCCCCGGAAACACCATATATTTT
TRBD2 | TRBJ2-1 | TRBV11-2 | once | CASSSGTSGRFEQFF | TGTGCCAGCAGCTCTGGGACTAGCGGGAGGTTTGAGCAGTTCTTC
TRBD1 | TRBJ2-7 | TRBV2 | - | CASSVQGGAPYEQYF | TGTGCCAGCAGTGTTCAAGGGGGCGCCCCCTACGAGCAGTACTTC
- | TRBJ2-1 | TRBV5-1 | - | CASTSGSRYNEQFF | TGCGCCAGCACGTCGGGATCGCGGTACAATGAGCAGTTCTTC
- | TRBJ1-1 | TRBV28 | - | CASSLYRVAEAFF | TGTGCCAGCAGTTTATACCGGGTGGCTGAAGCTTTCTTT
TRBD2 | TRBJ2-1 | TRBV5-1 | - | CASSLGLAETNEQFF | TGCGCCAGCAGCTTGGGACTAGCAGAGACCAATGAGCAGTTCTTC
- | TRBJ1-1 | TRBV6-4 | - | CARIGVNTEAFF | TGTGCCAGAATTGGAGTTAACACTGAAGCTTTCTTT
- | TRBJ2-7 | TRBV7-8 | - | CASSRQYSYEQYF | TGTGCCAGCAGCAGACAGTACTCCTACGAGCAGTACTTC
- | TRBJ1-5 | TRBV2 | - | CASSDRVGNQPQHF | TGTGCCAGCAGTGACAGGGTTGGCAATCAGCCCCAGCATTTT
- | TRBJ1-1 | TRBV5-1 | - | CASSFLPGQQNTEAFF | TGCGCCAGCAGCTTCCTACCCGGACAGCAGAACACTGAAGCTTTCTTT
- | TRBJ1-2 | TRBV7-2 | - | CASSLGGPAYGYTF | TGTGCCAGCAGCTTGGGGGGCCCGGCTTATGGCTACACCTTC
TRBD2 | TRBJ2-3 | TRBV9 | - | CASSVVAGVFTDTQYF | TGTGCCAGCAGCGTAGTAGCGGGAGTCTTCACAGATACGCAGTATTTT
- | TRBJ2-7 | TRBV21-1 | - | CASSKGDRLYEQYF | TGTGCCAGCAGCAAAGGGGACAGACTCTACGAGCAGTACTTC
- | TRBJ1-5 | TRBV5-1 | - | CASSAKTQGYGNQPQHF | TGCGCCAGCAGCGCAAAGACTCAGGGGTACGGCAATCAGCCCCAGCATTTT
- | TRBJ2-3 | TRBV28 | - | CASSPGSSPDTQYF | TGTGCCAGCAGTCCAGGTTCTAGCCCAGATACGCAGTATTTT
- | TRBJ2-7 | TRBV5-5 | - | CASSLASVSSYEQYF | TGTGCCAGCAGCTTGGCATCGGTTAGCTCCTACGAGCAGTACTTC
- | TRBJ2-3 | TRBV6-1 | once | CASSDLYSTDTQYF | TGTGCCAGCAGTGACCTCTACAGCACAGATACGCAGTATTTT
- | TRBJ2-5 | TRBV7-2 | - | CASSLEGTGRRQYF | TGTGCCAGCAGCTTAGAGGGCACCGGACGACGGCAGTACTTC
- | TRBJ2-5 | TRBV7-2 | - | CASSFYWEETQYF | TGTGCCAGCAGCTTTTACTGGGAAGAGACCCAGTACTTC
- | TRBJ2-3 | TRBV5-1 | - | CASSQVTGTPNTDTQYF | TGCGCCAGCAGCCAAGTAACCGGGACCCCGAACACAGATACGCAGTATTTT
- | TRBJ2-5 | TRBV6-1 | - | CASSFTAGLETQYF | TGTGCCAGCAGTTTTACGGCGGGGTTGGAGACCCAGTACTTC
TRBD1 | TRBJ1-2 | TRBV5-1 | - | CASSLVGGQGVRGYGYTF | TGCGCCAGCAGCTTGGTGGGGGGACAGGGCGTTAGAGGATATGGCTACACCTTC
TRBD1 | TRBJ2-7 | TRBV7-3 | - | CASSPATGVDEQYF | TGTGCCAGCAGCCCCGCGACAGGGGTGGACGAGCAGTACTTC
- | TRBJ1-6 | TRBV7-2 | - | CASSFGIYNSPLHF | TGTGCCAGCAGCTTCGGTATCTATAATTCACCCCTCCACTTT
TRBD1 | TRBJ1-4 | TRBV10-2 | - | CASRTGVGEKLFF | TGCGCCAGCAGAACAGGGGTTGGTGAAAAACTGTTTTTT
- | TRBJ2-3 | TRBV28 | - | CASSTQLTITDTQYF | TGTGCCAGCAGTACGCAGCTAACTATCACAGATACGCAGTATTTT
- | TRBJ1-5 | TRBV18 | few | CASSPSGAQPQHF | TGTGCCAGCTCACCGTCGGGGGCTCAGCCCCAGCATTTT